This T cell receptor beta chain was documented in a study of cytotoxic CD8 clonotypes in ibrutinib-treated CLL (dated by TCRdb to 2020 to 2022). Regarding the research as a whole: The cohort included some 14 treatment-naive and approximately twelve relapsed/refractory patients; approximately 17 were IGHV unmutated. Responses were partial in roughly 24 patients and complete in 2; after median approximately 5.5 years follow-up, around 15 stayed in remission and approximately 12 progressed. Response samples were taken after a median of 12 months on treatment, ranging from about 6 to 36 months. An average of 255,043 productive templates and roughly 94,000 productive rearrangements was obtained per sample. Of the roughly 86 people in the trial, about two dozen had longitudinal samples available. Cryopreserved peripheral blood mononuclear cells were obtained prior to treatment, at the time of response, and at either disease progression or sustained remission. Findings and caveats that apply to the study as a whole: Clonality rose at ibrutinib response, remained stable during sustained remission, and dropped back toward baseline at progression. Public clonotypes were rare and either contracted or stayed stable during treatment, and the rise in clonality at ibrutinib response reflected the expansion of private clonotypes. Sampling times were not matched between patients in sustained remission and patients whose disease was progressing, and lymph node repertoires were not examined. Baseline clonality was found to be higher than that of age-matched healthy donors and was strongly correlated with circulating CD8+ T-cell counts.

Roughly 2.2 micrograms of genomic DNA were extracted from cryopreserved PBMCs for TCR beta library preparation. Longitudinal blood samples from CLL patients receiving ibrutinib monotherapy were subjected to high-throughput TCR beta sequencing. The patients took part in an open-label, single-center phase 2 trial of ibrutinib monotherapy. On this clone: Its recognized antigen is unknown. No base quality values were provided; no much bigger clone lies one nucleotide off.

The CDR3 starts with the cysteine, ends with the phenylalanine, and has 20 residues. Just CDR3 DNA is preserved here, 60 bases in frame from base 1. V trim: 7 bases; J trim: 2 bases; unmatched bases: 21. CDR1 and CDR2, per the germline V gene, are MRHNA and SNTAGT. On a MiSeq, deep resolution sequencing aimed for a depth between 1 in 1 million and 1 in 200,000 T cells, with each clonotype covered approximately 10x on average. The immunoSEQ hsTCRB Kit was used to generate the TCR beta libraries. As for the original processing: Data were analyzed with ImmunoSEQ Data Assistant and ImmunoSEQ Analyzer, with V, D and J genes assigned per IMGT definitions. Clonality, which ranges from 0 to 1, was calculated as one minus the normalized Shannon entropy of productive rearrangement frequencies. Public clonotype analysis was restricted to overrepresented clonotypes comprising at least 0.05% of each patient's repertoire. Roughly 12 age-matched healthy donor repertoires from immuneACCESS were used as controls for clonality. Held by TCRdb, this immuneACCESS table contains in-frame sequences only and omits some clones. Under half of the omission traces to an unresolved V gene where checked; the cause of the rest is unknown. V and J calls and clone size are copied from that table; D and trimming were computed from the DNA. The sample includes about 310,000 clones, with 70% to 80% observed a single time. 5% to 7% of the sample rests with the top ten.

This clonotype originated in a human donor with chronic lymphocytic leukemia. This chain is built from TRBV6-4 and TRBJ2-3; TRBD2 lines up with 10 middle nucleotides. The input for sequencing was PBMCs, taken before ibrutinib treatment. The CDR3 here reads CASNLDTPASGSTPTDTQYF. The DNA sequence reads TGTGCCAGCAATTTAGACACTCCGGCTAGCGGGAGTACCCCCACAGATACGCAGTATTTT.